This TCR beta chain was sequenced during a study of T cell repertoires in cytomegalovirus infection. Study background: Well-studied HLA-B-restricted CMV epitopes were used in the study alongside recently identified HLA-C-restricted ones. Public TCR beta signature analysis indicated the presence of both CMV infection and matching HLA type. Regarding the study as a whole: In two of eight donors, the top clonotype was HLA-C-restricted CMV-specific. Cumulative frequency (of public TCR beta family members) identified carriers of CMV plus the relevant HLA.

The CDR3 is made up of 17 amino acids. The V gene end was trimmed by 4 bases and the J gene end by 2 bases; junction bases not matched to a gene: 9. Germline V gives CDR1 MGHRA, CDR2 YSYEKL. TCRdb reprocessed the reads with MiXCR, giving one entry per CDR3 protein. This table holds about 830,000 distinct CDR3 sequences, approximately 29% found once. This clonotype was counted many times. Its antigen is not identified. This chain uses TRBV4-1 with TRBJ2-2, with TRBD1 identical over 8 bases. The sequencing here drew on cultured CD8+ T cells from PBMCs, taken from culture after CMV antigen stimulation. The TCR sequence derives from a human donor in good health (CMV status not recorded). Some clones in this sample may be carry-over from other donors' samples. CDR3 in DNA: TGCGCCAGCAGCCTATCAAACAGGGGGGCCAACACCGGGGAGCTGTTTTTT. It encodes CASSLSNRGANTGELFF.